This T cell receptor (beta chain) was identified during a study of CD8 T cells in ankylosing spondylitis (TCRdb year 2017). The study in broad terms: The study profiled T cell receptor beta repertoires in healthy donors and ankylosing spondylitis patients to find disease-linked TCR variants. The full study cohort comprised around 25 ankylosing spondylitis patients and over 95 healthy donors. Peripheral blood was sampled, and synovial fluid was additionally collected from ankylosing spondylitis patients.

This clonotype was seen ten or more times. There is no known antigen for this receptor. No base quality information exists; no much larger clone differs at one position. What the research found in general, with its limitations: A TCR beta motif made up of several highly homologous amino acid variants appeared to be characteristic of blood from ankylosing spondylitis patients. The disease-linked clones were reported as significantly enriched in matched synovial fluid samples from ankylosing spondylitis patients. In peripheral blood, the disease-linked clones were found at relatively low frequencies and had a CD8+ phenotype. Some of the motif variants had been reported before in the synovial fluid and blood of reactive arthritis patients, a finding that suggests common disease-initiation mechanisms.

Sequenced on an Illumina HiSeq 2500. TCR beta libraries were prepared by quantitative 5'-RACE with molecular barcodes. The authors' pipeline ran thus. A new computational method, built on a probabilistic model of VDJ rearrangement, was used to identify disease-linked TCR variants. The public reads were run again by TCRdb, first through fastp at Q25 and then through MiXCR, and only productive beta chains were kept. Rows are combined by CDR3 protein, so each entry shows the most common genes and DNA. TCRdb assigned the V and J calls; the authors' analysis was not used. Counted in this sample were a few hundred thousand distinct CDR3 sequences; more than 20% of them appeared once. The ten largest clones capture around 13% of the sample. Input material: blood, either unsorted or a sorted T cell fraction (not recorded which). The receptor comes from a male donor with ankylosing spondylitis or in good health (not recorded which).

The CDR3 reads CASSITPTSYEQYF. In nucleotide form, the sequence is TGTGCCAGCAGCATTACACCTACTTCCTACGAGCAGTACTTC. This sequence uses TRBV11-3 and TRBJ2-7, with an unclear D gene assignment. Via the germline V gene, CDR1 is SGHNT and CDR2 YENEEA. The junction shows trimming of 5 bases on V and 1 base on J, plus 12 bases between the germline ends. Taken from cysteine to phenylalanine, the CDR3 has 14 residues. Of the read, only the CDR3 DNA is kept; its 42 bases are in frame from base 1.